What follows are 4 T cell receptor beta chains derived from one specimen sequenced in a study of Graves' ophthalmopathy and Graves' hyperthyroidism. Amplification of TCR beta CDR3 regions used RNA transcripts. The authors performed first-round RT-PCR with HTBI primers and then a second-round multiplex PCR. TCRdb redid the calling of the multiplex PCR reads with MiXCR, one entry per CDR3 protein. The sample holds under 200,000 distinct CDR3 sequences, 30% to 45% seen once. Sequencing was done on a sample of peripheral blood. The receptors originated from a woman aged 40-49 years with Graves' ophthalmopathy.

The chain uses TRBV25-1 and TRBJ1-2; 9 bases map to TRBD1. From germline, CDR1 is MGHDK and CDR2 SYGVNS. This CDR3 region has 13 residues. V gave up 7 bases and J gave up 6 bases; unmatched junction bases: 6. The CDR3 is CASTQTGGHGYTF. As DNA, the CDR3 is TGTGCCAGCACCCAAACAGGGGGCCATGGCTACACCTTC.

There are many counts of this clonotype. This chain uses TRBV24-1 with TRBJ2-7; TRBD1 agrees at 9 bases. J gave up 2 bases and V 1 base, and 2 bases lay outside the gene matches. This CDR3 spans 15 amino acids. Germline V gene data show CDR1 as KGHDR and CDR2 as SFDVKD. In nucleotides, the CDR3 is TGTGCCACCAGTGATTTCCGGACAGGGGCCTACGAGCAGTACTTC. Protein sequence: CATSDFRTGAYEQYF.

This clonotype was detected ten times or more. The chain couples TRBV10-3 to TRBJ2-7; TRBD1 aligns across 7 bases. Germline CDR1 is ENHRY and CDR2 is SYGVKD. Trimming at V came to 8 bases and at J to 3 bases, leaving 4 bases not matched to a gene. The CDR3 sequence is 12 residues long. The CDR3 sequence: CAIGTVIYEQYF. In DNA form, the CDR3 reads TGTGCCATCGGGACAGTAATCTACGAGCAGTACTTC.

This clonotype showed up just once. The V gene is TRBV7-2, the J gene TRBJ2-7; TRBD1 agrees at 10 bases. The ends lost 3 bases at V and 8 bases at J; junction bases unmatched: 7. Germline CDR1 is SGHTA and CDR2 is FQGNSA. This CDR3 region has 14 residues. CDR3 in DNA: TGTGCCAGCAGCTTCCGGGACAGGGGTGTCAAGCAGTACTTC. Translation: CASSFRDRGVKQYF.